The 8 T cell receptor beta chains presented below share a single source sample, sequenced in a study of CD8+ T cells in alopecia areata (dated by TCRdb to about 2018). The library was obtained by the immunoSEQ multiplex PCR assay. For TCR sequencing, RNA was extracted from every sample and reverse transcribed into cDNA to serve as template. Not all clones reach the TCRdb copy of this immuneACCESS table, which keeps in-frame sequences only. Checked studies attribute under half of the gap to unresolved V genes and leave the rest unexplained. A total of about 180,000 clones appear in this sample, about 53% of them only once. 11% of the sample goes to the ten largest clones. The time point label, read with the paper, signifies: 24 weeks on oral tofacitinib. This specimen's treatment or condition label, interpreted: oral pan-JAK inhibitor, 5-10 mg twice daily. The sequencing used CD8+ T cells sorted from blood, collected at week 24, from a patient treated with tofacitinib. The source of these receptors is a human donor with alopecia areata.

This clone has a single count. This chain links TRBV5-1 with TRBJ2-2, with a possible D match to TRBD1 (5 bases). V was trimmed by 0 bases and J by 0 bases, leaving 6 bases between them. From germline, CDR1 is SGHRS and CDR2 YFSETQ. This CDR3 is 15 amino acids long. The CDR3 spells CASSLGQTNTGELFF. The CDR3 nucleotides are TGCGCCAGCAGCTTGGGACAGACGAACACCGGGGAGCTGTTTTTT. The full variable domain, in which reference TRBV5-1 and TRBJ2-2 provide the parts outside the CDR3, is KAGVTQTPRYLIKTRGQQVTLSCSPISGHRSVSWYQQTPGQGLQFLFEYFSETQRNKGNFPGRFSGRQFSNSRSEMNVSTLELGDSALYLCASSLGQTNTGELFFGEGSRLTVL.

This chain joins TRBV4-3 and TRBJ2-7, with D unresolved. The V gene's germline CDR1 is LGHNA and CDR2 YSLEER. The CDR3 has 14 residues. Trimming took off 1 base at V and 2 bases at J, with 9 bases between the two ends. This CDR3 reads CASSQGNSAYEQYF. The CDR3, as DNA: TGCGCCAGCAGCCAAGGGAACAGTGCCTACGAGCAGTACTTC.

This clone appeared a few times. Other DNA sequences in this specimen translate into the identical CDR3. The DNA for the CDR3 is TGCAGCGTGAGAGGGAACACCGGGGAGCTGTTTTTT. Translated: CSVRGNTGELFF. J is TRBJ2-2 and V is TRBV29-1; D not certain. The germline CDR1 and CDR2 sequences are SQVTM and ANQGSEA. Trimming removed 6 bases at V and 1 base at J, with 6 bases between. The CDR3 covers 12 residues.

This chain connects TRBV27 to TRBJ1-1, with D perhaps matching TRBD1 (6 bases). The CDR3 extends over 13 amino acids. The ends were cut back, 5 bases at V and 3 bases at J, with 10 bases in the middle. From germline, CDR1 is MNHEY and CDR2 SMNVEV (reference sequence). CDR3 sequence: CASSLQGYTEAFF. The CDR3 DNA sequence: TGTGCCAGCAGTCTCCAGGGGTACACTGAAGCTTTCTTT.

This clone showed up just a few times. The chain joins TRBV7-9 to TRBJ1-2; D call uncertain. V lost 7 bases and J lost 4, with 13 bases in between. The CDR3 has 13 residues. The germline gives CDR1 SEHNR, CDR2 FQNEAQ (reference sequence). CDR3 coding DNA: TGTGCCAGCATCCACCCACACACCTATGGCTACACCTTC. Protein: CASIHPHTYGYTF.

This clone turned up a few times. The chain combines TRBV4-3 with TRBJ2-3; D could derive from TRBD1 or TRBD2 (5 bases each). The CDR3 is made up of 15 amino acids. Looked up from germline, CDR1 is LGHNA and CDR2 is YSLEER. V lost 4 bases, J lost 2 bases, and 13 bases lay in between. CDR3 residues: CASSLGRMYTDTQYF. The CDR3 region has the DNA TGCGCCAGCAGCCTGGGACGCATGTACACAGATACGCAGTATTTT.

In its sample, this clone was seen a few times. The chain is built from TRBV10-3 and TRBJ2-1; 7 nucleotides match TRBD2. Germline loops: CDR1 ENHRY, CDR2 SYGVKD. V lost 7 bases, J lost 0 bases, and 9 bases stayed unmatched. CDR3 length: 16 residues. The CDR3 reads CAIKTGGLSSYNEQFF. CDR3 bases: TGTGCCATCAAGACGGGGGGACTCAGCTCCTACAATGAGCAGTTCTTC.

The CDR3 coding sequence is TGTGCCAGCAGCTTCGGGACAGGGGTCAGTGAGCAGTTCTTC. It is translated as CASSFGTGVSEQFF. The genes are TRBV5-6 and TRBJ2-1, with 10 bases aligning to TRBD1. This CDR3 has 14 amino acids. Trimming cost V 2 bases and J 9 bases; bases outside gene matches: 5. The germline V gene has CDR1 SGHDT and CDR2 YYEEEE.